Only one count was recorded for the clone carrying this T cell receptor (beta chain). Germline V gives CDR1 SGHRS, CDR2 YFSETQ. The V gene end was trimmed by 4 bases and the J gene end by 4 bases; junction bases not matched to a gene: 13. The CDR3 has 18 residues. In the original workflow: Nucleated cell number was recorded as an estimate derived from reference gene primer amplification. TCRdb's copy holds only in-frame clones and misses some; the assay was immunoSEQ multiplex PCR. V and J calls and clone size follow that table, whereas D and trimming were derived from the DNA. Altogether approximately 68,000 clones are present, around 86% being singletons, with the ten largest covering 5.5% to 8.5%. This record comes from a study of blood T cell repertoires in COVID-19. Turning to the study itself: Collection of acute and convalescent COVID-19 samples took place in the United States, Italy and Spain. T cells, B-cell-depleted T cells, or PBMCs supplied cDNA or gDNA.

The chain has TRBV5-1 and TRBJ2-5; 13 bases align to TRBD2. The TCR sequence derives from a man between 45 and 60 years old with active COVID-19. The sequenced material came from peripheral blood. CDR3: CASSDPGLAGSRGETQYF. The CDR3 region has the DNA TGCGCCAGCAGCGACCCGGGACTAGCGGGATCCCGGGGAGAGACCCAGTACTTC.